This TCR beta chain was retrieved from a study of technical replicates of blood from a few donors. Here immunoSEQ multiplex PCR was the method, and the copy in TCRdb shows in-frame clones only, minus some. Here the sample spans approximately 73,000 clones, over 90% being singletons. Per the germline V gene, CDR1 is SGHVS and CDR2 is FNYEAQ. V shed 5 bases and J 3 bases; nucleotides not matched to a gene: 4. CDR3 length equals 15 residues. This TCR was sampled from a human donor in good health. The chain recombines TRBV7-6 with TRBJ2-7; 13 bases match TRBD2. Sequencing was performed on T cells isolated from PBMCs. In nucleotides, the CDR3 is TGTGCCAGCAGCCCCGGGACTAGCGGGGACTACGAGCAGTACTTC. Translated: CASSPGTSGDYEQYF.